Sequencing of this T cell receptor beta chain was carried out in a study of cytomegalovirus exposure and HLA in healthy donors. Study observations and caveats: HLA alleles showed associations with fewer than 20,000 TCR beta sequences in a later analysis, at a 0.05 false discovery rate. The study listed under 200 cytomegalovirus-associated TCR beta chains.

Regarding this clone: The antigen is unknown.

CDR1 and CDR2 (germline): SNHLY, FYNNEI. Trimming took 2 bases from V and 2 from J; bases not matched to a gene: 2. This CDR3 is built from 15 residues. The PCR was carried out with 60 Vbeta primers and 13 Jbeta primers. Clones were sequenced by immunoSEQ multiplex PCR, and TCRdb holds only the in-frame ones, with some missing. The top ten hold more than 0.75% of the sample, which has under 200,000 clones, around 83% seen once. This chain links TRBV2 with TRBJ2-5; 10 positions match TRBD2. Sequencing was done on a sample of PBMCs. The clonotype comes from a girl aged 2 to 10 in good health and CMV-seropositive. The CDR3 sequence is CASSELAGAQETQYF. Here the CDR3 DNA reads TGTGCCAGCAGTGAACTAGCGGGGGCTCAAGAGACCCAGTACTTC.